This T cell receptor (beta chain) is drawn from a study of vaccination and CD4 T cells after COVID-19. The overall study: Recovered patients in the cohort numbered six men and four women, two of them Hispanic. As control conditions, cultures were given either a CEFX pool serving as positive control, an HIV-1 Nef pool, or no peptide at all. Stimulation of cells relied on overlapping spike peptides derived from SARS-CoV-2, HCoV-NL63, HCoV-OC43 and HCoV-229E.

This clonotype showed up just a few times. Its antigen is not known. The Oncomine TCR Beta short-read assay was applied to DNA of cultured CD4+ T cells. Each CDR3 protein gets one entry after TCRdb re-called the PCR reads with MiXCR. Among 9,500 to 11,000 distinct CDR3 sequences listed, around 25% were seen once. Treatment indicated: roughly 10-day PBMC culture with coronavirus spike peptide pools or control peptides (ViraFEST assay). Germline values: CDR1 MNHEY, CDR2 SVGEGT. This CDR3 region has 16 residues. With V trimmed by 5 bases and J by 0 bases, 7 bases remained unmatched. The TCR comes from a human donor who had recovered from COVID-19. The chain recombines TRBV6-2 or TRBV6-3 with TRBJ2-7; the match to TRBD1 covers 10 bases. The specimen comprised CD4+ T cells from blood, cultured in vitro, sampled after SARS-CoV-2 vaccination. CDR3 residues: CASSAGTGDISYEQYF. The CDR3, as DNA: TGTGCCAGCAGTGCCGGGACAGGGGACATCTCCTACGAGCAGTACTTC.